This T cell receptor (beta chain) stems from a study of cytomegalovirus exposure and HLA in healthy donors. Whole-study context: Roughly 86 million unique TCRs from HLA-typed donors made up an early data release.

J lost 0 bases, V lost 4 bases, and 15 bases had no gene match. This CDR3 spans 20 amino acids. Germline assignment: CDR1 ENHRY and CDR2 SYGVKD. Concerning this clone: Its antigen remains unidentified.

PCR was performed using 60 Vbeta and 13 Jbeta primers. The protocol was immunoSEQ multiplex PCR, while the TCRdb copy is restricted to in-frame clones and leaves out a portion. This sample carries about 130,000 clones, about 70% of them seen once, and the ten largest clones take 2.6%. Study results and caveats: Cytomegalovirus status, reportedly, was diagnosed with high specificity and sensitivity by the classifier. CMV serostatus stood as the only immune exposure information on hand.

V gene TRBV10-3 combines with J gene TRBJ2-6, with 7 positions matching TRBD1. The sample consisted of PBMCs. The receptor comes from a woman aged 60 to 75 in good health and CMV-seropositive. CDR3 protein: CAISALRGQPSSSGANVLTF. The CDR3 DNA follows: TGTGCCATCAGTGCCCTTCGGGGACAGCCTTCAAGCTCTGGGGCCAACGTCCTGACTTTC.